Each of the 2 T cell receptor beta chains below was sequenced from the same sample in a study of blood T cell repertoires in COVID-19. The protocol was immunoSEQ multiplex PCR, while the TCRdb copy is restricted to in-frame clones and leaves out a portion. The sample lists some 100,000 clones, 70% to 90% occurring once. The specimen sequenced was PBMCs or T cells enriched from blood (not recorded which). Receptors originate from a woman aged 45 to 65 who had recovered from COVID-19.

The V and J genes are TRBV16 and TRBJ1-1, with D tentatively TRBD1 (6 bases). This CDR3 region has 15 residues. Germline CDR1 reads KGHSY; CDR2 reads FQNENV. V shed 4 bases and J shed 4 bases, with 16 bases lying between them. DNA of the CDR3: TGTGCCAGCAGCCCTTCCGGGACAAAGGGCACTGAAGCTTTCTTT. Protein: CASSPSGTKGTEAFF.

This chain connects TRBV7-6 to TRBJ2-1; 9 nucleotides match TRBD1. The V gene's germline CDR1 is SGHVS and CDR2 FNYEAQ. CDR3 size: 15 residues. V lost 1 base to trimming and J lost 4 bases; unmatched junction nucleotides: 2. The DNA of the CDR3 is TGTGCCAGCAGCTTAGACGGACAGGGGTACAATGAGCAGTTCTTC. It translates to CASSLDGQGYNEQFF.